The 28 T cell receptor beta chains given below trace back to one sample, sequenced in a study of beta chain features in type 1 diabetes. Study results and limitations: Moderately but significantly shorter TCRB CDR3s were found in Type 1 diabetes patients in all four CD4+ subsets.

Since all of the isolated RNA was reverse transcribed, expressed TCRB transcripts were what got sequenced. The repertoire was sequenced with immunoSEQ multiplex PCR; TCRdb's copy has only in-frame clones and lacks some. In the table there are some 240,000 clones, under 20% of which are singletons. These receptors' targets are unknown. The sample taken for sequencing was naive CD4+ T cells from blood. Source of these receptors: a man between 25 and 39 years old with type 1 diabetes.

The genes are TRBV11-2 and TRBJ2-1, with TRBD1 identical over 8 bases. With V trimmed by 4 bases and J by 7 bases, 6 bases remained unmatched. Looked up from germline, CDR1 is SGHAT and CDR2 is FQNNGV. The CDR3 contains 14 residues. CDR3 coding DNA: TGTGCCAGCAGCTCATTCGACAGGGGAAATGAGCAGTTCTTC. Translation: CASSSFDRGNEQFF.

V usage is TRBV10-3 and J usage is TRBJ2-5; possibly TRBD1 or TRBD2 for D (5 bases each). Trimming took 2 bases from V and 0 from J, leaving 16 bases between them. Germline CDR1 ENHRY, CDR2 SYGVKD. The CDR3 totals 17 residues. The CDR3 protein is CAISEGTGVPYQETQYF. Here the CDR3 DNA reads TGTGCCATCAGTGAGGGGACGGGTGTACCGTACCAAGAGACCCAGTACTTC.

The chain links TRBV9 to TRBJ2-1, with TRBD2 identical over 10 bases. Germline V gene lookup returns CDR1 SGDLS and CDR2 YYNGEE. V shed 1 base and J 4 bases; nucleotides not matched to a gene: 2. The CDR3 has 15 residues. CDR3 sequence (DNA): TGTGCCAGCAGCGTAAGAGCGGGAGGGTACAATGAGCAGTTCTTC. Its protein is CASSVRAGGYNEQFF.

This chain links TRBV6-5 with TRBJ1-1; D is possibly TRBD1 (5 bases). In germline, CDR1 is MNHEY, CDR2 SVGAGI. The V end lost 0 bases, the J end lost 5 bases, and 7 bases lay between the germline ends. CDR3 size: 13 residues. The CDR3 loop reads CASSYSGGTEAFF. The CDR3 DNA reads TGTGCCAGCAGTTACTCTGGGGGGACTGAAGCTTTCTTT.

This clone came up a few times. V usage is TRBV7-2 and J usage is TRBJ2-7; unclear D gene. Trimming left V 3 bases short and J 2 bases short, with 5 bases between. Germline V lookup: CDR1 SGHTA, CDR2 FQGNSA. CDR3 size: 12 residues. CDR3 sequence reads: CASSFLPYEQYF. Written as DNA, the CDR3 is TGTGCCAGCAGCTTCTTACCCTACGAGCAGTACTTC. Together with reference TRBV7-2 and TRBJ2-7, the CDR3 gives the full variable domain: GAGVSQSPSNKVTEKGKDVELRCDPISGHTALYWYRQSLGQGLEFLIYFQGNSAPDKSGLPSDRFSAERTGGSVSTLTIQRTQQEDSAVYLCASSFLPYEQYFGPGTRLTVT.

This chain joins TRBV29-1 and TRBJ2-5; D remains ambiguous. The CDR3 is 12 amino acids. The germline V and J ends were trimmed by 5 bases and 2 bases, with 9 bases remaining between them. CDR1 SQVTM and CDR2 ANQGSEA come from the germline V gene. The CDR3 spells CSVNIDQETQYF. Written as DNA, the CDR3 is TGCAGCGTTAACATCGATCAAGAGACCCAGTACTTC.

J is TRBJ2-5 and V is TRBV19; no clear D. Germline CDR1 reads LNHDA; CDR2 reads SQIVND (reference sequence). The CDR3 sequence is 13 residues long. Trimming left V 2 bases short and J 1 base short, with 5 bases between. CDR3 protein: CASSIIFQETQYF. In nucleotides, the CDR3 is TGTGCCAGTAGTATAATTTTCCAAGAGACCCAGTACTTC.

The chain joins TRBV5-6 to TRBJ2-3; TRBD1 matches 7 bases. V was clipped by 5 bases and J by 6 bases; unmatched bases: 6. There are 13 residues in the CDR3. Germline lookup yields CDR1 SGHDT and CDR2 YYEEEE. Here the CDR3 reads CASRRQGSDTQYF. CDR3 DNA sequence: TGTGCCAGCAGGCGACAGGGATCGGATACGCAGTATTTT.

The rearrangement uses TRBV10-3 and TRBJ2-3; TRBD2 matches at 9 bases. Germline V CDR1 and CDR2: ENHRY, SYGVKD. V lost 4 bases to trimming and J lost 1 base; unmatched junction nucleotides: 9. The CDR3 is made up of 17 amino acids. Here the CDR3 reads CAISVERPSGGTDTQYF. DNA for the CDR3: TGTGCCATCAGTGTCGAGAGGCCTAGCGGGGGCACAGATACGCAGTATTTT.

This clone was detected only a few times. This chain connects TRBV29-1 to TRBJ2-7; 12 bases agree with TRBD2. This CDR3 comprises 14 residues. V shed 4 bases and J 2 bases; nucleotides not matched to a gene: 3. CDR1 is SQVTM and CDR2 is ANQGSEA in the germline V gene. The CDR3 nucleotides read TGCAGCGTTGCCCCTAGCGGGAGGGCCTACGAGCAGTACTTC. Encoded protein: CSVAPSGRAYEQYF.

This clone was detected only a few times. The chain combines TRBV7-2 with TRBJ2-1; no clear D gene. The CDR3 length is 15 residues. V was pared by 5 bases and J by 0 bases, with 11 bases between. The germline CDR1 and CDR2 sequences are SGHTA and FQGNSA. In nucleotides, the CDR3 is TGTGCCAGCAGCCCAGGTGATAGCTCCTACAATGAGCAGTTCTTC. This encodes CASSPGDSSYNEQFF.

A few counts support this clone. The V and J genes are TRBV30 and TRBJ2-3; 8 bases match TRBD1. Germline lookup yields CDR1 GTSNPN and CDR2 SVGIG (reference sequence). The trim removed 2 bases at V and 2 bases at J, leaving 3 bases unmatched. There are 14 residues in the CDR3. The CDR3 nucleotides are TGTGCCTGGAGTCCGGGACAGGCCACAGATACGCAGTATTTT. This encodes CAWSPGQATDTQYF.

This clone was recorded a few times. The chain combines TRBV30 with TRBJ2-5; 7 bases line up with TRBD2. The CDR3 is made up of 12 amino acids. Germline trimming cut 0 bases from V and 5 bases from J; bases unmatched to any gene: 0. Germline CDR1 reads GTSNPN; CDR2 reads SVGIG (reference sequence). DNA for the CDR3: TGTGCCTGGAGTGTAGCGGGGGAGACCCAGTACTTC. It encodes CAWSVAGETQYF.

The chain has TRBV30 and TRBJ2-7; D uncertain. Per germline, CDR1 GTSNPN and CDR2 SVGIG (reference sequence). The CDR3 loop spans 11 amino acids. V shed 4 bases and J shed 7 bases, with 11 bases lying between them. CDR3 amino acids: CAWTLSDEQYF. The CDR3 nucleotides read TGTGCCTGGACTCTGAGCGATGAGCAGTACTTC.

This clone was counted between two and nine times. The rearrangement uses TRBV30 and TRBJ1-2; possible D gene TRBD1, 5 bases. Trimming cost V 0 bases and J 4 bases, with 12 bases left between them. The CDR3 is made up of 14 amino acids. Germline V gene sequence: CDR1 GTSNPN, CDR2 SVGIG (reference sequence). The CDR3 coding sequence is TGTGCCTGGAGTGTCACTGGGGGAAGCTATGGCTACACCTTC. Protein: CAWSVTGGSYGYTF.

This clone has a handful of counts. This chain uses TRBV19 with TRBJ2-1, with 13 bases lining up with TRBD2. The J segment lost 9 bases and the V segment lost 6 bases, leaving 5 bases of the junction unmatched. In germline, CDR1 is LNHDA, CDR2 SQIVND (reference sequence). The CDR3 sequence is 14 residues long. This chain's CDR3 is CASRLAGGYVEQFF. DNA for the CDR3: TGTGCCAGTAGACTAGCGGGAGGGTATGTTGAGCAGTTCTTC.

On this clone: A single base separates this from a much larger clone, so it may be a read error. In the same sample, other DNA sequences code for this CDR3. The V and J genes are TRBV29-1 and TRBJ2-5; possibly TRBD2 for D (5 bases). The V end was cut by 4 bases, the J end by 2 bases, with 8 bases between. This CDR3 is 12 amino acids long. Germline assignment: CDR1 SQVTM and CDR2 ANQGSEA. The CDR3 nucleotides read TGCAGCGTTGGAGGGCAGCAAGAGACCCAGTACTTC. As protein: CSVGGQQETQYF.

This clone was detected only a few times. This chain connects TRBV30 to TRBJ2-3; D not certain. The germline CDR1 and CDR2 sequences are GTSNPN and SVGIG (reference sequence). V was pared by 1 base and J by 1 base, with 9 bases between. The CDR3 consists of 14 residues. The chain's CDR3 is CAWSAAARTDTQYF. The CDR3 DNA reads TGTGCCTGGAGTGCTGCGGCGCGCACAGATACGCAGTATTTT.

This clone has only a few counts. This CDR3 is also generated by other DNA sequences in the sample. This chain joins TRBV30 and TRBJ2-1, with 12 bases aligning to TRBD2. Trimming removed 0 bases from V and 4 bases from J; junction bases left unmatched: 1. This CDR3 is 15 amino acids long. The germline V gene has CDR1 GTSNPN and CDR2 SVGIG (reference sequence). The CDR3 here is CAWSVGLAGYNEQFF. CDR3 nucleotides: TGTGCCTGGAGTGTAGGACTAGCGGGATACAATGAGCAGTTCTTC.

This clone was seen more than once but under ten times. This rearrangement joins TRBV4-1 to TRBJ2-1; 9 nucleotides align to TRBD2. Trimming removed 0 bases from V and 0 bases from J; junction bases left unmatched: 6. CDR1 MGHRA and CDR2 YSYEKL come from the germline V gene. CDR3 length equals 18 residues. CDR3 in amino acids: CASSQDSGGRASYNEQFF. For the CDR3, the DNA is TGCGCCAGCAGCCAAGATTCGGGCGGGAGGGCCTCCTACAATGAGCAGTTCTTC.

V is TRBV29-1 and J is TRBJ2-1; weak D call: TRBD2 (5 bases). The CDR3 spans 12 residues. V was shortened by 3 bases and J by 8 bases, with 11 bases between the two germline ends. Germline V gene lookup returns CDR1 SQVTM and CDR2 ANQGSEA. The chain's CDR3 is CSVERSSDEQFF. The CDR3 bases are TGCAGCGTTGAGAGGAGTAGCGATGAGCAGTTCTTC.

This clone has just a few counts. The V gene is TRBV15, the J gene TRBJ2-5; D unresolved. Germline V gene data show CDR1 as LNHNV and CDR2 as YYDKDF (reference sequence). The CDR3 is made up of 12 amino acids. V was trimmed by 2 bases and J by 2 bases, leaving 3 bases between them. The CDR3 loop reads CATSRYQETQYF. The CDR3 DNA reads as TGTGCCACCAGCAGATATCAAGAGACCCAGTACTTC.

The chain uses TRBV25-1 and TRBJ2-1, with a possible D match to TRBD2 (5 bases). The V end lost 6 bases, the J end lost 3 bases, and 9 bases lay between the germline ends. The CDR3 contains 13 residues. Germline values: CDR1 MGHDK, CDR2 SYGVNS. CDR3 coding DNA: TGTGCCAGCAGGCCGGGGTACTACAATGAGCAGTTCTTC. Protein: CASRPGYYNEQFF. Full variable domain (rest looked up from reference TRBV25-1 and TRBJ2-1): EADIYQTPRYLVIGTGKKITLECSQTMGHDKMYWYQQDPGMELHLIHYSYGVNSTEKGDLSSESTVSRIRTEHFPLTLESARPSHTSQYLCASRPGYYNEQFFGPGTRLTVL.

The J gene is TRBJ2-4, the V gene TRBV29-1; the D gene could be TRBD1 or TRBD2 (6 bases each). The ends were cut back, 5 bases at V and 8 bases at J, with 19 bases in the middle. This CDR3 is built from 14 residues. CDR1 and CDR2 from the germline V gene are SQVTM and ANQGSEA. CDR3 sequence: CSVNSKGGRDIQYF. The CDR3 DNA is TGCAGCGTTAACTCTAAGGGGGGCCGAGACATTCAGTACTTC. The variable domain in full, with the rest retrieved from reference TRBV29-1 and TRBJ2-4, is SAVISQKPSRDICQRGTSLTIQCQVDSQVTMMFWYRQQPGQSLTLIATANQGSEATYESGFVIDKFPISRPNLTFSTLTVSNMSPEDSSIYLCSVNSKGGRDIQYFGAGTRLSVL.

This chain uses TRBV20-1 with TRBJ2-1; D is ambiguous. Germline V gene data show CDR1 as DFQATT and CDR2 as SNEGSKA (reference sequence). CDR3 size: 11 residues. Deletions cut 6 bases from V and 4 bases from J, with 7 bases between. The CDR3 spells CSAKNYNEQFF. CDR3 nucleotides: TGCAGTGCCAAGAATTACAATGAGCAGTTCTTC.

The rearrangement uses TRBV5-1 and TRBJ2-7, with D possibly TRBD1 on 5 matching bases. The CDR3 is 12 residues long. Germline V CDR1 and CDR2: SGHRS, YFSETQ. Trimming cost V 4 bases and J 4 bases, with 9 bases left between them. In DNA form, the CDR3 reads TGCGCCAGCAGCAATGACAGATACGAGCAGTACTTC. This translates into CASSNDRYEQYF.

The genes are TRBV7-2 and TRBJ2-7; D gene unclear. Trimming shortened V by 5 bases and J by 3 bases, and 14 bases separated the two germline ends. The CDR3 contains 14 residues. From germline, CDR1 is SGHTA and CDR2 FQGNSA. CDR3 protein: CASSPATAIYEQYF. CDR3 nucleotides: TGTGCCAGCAGCCCGGCCACTGCCATCTACGAGCAGTACTTC.

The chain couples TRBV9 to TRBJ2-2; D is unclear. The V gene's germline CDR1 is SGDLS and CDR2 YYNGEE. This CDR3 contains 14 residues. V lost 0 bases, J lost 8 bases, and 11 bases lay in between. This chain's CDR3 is CASSVGLPPGELFF. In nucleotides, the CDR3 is TGTGCCAGCAGCGTAGGCCTCCCACCGGGGGAGCTGTTTTTT.